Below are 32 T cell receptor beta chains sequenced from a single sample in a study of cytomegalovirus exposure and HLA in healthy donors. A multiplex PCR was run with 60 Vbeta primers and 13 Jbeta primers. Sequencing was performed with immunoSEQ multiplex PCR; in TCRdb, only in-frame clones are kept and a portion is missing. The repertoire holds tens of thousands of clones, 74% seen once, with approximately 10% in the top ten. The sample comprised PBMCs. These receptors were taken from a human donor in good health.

This chain's CDR3 is CASGEYNEQYF. The CDR3 DNA reads TGTGCCAGCGGGGAGTACAACGAGCAGTACTTC. V gene TRBV7-9 combines with J gene TRBJ2-7, with a possible D match to TRBD2 (5 bases). The CDR3 totals 11 residues. Germline assignment: CDR1 SEHNR and CDR2 FQNEAQ (reference sequence). The V gene lost 8 bases and the J gene lost 5 bases, with 10 bases spanning the gap.

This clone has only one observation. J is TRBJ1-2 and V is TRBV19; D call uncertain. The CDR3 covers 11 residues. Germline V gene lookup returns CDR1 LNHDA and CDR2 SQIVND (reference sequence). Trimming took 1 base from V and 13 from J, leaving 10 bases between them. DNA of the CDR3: TGTGCCAGTAGTATAGGATCGGTTCCCACCTTC. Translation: CASSIGSVPTF.

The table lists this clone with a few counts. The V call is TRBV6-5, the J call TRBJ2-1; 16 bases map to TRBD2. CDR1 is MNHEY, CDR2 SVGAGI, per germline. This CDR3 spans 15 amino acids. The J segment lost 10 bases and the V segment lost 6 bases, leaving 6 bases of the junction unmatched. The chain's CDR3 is CASSPGTSGRGEQFF. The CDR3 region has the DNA TGTGCCAGCAGCCCCGGGACTAGCGGGAGGGGAGAGCAGTTCTTC.

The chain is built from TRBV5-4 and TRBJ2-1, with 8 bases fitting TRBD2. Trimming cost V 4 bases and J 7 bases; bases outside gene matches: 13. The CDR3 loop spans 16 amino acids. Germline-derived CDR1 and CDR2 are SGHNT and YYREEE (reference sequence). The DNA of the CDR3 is TGTGCCAGCAGCCTCGGGGAGAGCGGGAGTTGGAATGAGCAGTTCTTC. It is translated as CASSLGESGSWNEQFF.

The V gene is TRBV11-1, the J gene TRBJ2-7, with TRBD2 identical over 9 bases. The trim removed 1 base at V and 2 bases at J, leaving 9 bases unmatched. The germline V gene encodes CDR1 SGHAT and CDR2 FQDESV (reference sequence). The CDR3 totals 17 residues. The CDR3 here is CASSLGYGTSSAYEQYF. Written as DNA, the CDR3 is TGTGCCAGCAGCTTAGGGTACGGGACTAGCAGTGCCTACGAGCAGTACTTC. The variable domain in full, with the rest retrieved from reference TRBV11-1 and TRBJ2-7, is EAEVAQSPRYKITEKSQAVAFWCDPISGHATLYWYRQILGQGPELLVQFQDESVVDDSQLPKDRFSAERLKGVDSTLKIQPAELGDSAMYLCASSLGYGTSSAYEQYFGPGTRLTVT.

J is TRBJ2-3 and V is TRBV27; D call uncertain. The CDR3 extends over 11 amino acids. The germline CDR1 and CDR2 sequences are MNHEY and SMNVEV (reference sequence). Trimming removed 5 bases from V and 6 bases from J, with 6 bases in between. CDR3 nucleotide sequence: TGTGCCAGCAGTGCGGCCGATACGCAGTATTTT. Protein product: CASSAADTQYF.

For the CDR3, the DNA is TGTGCCAGCAGCGTAGCAGGGGACCTCTCCTACGAGCAGTACTTC. This sequence encodes CASSVAGDLSYEQYF. V is TRBV9 and J is TRBJ2-7; TRBD1 might be the D (6 bases). CDR3 length: 15 residues. V lost 0 bases and J 0 bases, leaving 10 bases between the germline ends. Germline CDR1 SGDLS, CDR2 YYNGEE. Full variable domain (outside the CDR3, taken from reference TRBV9 and TRBJ2-7): DSGVTQTPKHLITATGQRVTLRCSPRSGDLSVYWYQQSLDQGLQFLIQYYNGEERAKGNILERFSAQQFPDLHSELNLSSLELGDSALYFCASSVAGDLSYEQYFGPGTRLTVT.

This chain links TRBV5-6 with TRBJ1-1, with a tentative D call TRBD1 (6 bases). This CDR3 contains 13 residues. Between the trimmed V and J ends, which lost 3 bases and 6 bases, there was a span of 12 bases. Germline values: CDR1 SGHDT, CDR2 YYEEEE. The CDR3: CASSSTGFAEAFF. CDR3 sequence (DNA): TGTGCCAGCAGCTCAACAGGGTTTGCTGAAGCTTTCTTT.

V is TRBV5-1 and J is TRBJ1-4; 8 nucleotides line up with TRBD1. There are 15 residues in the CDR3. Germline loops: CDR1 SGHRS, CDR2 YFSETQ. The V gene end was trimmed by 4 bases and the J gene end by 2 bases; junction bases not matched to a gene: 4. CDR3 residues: CASSMGQATNEKLFF. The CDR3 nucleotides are TGCGCCAGCAGCATGGGACAGGCTACTAATGAAAAACTGTTTTTT. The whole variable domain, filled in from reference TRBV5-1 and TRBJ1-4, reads KAGVTQTPRYLIKTRGQQVTLSCSPISGHRSVSWYQQTPGQGLQFLFEYFSETQRNKGNFPGRFSGRQFSNSRSEMNVSTLELGDSALYLCASSMGQATNEKLFFGSGTQLSVL.

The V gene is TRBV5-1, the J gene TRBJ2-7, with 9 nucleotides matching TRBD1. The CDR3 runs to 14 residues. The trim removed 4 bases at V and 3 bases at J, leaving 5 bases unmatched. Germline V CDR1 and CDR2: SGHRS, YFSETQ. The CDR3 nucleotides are TGCGCCAGCAGCACCCAGACAGGGGGCTACGAGCAGTACTTC. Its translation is CASSTQTGGYEQYF.

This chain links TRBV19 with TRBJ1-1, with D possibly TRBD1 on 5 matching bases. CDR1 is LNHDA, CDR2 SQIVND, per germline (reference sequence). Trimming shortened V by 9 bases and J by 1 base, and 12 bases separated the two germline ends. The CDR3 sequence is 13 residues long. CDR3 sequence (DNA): TGTGCCAGCCGCTGGGGGGGGAACACTGAAGCTTTCTTT. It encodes CASRWGGNTEAFF.

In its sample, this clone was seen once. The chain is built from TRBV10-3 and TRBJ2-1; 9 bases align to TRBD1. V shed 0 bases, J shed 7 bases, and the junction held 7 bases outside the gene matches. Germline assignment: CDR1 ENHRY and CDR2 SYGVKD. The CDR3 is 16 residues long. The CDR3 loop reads CAISESGTGWGNEQFF. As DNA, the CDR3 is TGTGCCATCAGTGAGTCAGGGACAGGGTGGGGGAATGAGCAGTTCTTC.

CDR3 sequence reads: CSVYDNSNQPQHF. The CDR3 coding sequence is TGCAGCGTTTATGACAATAGCAATCAGCCCCAGCATTTT. The V and J genes are TRBV29-1 and TRBJ1-5; D gene uncertain. The CDR3 has 13 residues. Germline V lookup: CDR1 SQVTM, CDR2 ANQGSEA. V lost 5 bases and J lost 0, with 8 bases in between. The full variable domain, its missing parts supplied by reference TRBV29-1 and TRBJ1-5, is SAVISQKPSRDICQRGTSLTIQCQVDSQVTMMFWYRQQPGQSLTLIATANQGSEATYESGFVIDKFPISRPNLTFSTLTVSNMSPEDSSIYLCSVYDNSNQPQHFGDGTRLSIL.

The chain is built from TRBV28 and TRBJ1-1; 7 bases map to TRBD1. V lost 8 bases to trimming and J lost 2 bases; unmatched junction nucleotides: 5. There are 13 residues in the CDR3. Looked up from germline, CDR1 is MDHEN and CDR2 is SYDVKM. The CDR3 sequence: CASVTGPNTEAFF. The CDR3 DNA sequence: TGTGCCAGCGTGACAGGGCCCAACACTGAAGCTTTCTTT.

The CDR3 region is CASSLPGTGLYNEQFF. The CDR3 coding sequence is TGTGCCAGCAGCTTACCCGGGACAGGCCTCTACAATGAGCAGTTCTTC. V and J are TRBV9 and TRBJ2-1; 8 nucleotides line up with TRBD1. The V gene's germline CDR1 is SGDLS and CDR2 YYNGEE. The trim removed 4 bases at V and 3 bases at J, leaving 9 bases unmatched. The CDR3 totals 16 residues.

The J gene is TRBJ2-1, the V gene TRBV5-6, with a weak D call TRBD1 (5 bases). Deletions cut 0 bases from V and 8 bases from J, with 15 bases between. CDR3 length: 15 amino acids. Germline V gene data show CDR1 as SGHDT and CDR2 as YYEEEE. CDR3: CASSLAGIGVHEQFF. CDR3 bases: TGTGCCAGCAGCTTGGCAGGGATAGGGGTCCATGAGCAGTTCTTC.

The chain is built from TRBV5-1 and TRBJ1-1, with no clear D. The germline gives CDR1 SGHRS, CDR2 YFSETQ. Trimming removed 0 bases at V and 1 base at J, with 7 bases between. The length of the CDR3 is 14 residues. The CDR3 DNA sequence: TGCGCCAGCAGCTTGGATTGGCCGAACACTGAAGCTTTCTTT. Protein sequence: CASSLDWPNTEAFF.

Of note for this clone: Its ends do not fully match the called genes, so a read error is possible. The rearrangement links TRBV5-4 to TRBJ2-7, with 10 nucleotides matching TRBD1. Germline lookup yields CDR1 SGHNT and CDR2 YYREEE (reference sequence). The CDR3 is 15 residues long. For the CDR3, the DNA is TGTGCCAGCAGCCCGGGGGGACAGGGGTCCTACAAGCAGTACTTC. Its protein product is CASSPGGQGSYKQYF.

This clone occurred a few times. The CDR3 nucleotides are TGTGCCAGCAGGGGCTTTTCCCCCAATCAGCCCCAGCATTTT. Translated, it gives CASRGFSPNQPQHF. The chain combines TRBV27 with TRBJ1-5; D uncertain. The CDR3 runs to 14 residues. CDR1 and CDR2 from the germline V gene are MNHEY and SMNVEV (reference sequence). V shed 6 bases and J shed 3 bases, with 12 bases lying between them.

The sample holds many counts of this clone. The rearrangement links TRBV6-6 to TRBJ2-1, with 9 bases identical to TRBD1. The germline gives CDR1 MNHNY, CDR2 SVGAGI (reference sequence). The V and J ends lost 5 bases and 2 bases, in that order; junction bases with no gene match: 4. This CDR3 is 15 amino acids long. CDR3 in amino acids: CASSQGTGPYNEQFF. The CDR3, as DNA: TGTGCCAGCAGTCAGGGGACAGGGCCCTACAATGAGCAGTTCTTC.

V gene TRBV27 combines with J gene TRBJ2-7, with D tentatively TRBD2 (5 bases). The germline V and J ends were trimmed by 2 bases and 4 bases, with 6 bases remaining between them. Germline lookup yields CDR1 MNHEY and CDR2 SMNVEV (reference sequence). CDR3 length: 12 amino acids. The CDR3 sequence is CASSLRGYEQYF. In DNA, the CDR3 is TGTGCCAGCAGTTTACGGGGTTACGAGCAGTACTTC.

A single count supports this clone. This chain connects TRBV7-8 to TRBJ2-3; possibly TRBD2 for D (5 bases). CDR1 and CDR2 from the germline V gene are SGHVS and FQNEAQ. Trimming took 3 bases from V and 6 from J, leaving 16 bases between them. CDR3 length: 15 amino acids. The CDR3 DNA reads TGTGCCAGCAGCTTGTTAGGTGGACTCCAGGATACGCAGTATTTT. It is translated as CASSLLGGLQDTQYF.

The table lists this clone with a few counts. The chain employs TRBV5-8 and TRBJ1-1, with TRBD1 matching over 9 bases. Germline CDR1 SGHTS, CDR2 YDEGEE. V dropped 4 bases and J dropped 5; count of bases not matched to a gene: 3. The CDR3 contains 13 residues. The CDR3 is CASSNRGLTEAFF. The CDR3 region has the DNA TGTGCCAGCAGCAACAGGGGGCTGACTGAAGCTTTCTTT.

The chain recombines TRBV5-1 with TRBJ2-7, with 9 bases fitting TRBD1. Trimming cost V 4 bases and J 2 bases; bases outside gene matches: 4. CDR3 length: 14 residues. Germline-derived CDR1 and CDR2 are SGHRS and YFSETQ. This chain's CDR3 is CASSLRQGAYEQYF. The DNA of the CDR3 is TGCGCCAGCAGCCTGCGACAGGGGGCCTACGAGCAGTACTTC. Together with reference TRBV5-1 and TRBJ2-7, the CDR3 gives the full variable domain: KAGVTQTPRYLIKTRGQQVTLSCSPISGHRSVSWYQQTPGQGLQFLFEYFSETQRNKGNFPGRFSGRQFSNSRSEMNVSTLELGDSALYLCASSLRQGAYEQYFGPGTRLTVT.

CDR3 coding DNA: TGCGCCAGCAGCCGCGGACTAGCGGGGACCACAGATACGCAGTATTTT. Amino acids: CASSRGLAGTTDTQYF. This chain joins TRBV5-1 and TRBJ2-3, with TRBD2 identical over 12 bases. The CDR3 is 16 amino acids. J was trimmed by 2 bases and V by 4 bases; bases with no gene match: 5. Looked up from germline, CDR1 is SGHRS and CDR2 is YFSETQ. The full variable domain, in which reference TRBV5-1 and TRBJ2-3 provide the parts outside the CDR3, is KAGVTQTPRYLIKTRGQQVTLSCSPISGHRSVSWYQQTPGQGLQFLFEYFSETQRNKGNFPGRFSGRQFSNSRSEMNVSTLELGDSALYLCASSRGLAGTTDTQYFGPGTRLTVL.

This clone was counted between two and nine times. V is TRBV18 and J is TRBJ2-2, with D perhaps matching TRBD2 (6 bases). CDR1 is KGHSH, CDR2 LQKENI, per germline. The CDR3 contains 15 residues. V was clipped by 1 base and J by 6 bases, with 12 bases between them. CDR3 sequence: CASSPRDSGPGELFF. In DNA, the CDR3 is TGTGCCAGCTCACCACGGGATAGCGGACCCGGGGAGCTGTTTTTT.

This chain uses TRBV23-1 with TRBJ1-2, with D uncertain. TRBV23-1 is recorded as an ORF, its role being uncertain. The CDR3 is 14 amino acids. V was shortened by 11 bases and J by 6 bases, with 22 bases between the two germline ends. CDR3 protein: CARWRSNGSDGYTF. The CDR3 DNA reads TGCGCCCGTTGGAGGTCCAACGGGAGCGATGGCTACACCTTC.

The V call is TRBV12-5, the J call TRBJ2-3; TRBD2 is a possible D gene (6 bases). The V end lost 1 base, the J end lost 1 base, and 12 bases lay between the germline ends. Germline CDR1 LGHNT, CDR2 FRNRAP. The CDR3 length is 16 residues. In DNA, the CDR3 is TGTGCTAGTGGTTTGGAGACTAGGGCTGGCACAGATACGCAGTATTTT. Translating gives CASGLETRAGTDTQYF.

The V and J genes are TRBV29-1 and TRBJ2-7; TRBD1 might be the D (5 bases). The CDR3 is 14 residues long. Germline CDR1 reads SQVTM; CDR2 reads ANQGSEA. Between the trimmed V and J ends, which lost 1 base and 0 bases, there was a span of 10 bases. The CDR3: CSVEVGVSSYEQYF. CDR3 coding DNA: TGCAGCGTTGAAGTAGGGGTTAGCTCCTACGAGCAGTACTTC.

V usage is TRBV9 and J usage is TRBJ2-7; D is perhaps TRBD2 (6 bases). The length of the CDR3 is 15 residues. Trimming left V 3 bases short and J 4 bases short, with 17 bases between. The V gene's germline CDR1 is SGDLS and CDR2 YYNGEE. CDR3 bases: TGTGCCAGCAGCGAGTCGTACGGGAGTACATACGAGCAGTACTTC. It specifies CASSESYGSTYEQYF.

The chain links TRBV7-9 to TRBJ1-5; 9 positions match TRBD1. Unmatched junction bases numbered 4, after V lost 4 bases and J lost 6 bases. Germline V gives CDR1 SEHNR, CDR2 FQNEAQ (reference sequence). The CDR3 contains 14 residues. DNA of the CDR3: TGTGCCAGCAGCTCGGACAGGGGAGGTCAGCCCCAGCATTTT. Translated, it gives CASSSDRGGQPQHF.

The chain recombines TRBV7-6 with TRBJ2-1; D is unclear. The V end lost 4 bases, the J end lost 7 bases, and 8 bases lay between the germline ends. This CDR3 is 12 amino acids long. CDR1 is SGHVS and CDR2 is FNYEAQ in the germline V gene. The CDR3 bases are TGTGCCAGCAGCTCTAGTGAGAATGAGCAGTTCTTC. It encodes CASSSSENEQFF.